This TCR beta chain was documented in a study of graft-versus-host responses after intestinal transplantation. Overall study results and limits: Marrow from the recipient contained GvH clones, some of which had appeared first in ileum or blood.

This CDR3 spans 14 amino acids. Regarding this clone: Its antigen is unknown.

Sequencing used immunoSEQ multiplex PCR; TCRdb keeps in-frame clones, though not all of them. The profile shows some 41,000 clones, more than 80% of them singletons. This specimen consisted of PBMCs, obtained around 330 days after intestinal transplant. This chain connects TRBV21-1 to TRBJ2-7; TRBD1 is the table's D call and was not checked against the DNA. TRBV21-1 is tagged as a pseudogene. This sequence was found in a human patient who received an intestinal transplant, so some T cells may come from the graft donor. The CDR3 nucleotides are TGTGCCAGCGCTCAACCGGGACAGGGCTACGAGCAGTACTTC. This sequence encodes CASAQPGQGYEQYF.